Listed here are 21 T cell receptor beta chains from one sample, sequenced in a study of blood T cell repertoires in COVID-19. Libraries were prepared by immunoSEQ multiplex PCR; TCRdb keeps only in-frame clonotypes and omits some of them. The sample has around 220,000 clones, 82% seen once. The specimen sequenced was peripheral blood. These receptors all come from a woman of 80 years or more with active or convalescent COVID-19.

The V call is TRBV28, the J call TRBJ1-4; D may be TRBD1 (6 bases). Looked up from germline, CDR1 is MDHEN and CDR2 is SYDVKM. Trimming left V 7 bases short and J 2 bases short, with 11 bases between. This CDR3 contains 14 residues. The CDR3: CASTIRGTNEKLFF. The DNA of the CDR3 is TGTGCCAGCACTATTAGGGGGACTAATGAAAAACTGTTTTTT.

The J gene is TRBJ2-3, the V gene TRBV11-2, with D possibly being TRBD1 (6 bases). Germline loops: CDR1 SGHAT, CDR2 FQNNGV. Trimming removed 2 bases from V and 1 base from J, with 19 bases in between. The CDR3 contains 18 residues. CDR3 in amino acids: CASSLTTRGIIGTDTQYF. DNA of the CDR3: TGTGCCAGCAGCTTAACAACCAGGGGAATAATTGGCACAGATACGCAGTATTTT.

The DNA for the CDR3 is TGTGCCAGCAGTTCCTCGTACACTGAAGCTTTCTTT. This translates into CASSSSYTEAFF. The V gene is TRBV28, the J gene TRBJ1-1; D is undetermined. CDR3 length equals 12 residues. V was pared by 4 bases and J by 3 bases, with 6 bases between. CDR1 is MDHEN and CDR2 is SYDVKM in the germline V gene.

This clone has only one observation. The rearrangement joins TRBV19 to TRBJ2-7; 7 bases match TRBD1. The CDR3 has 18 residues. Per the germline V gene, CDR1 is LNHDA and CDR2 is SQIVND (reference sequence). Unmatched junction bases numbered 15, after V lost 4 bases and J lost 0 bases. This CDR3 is CASSKRIYGTESSYEQYF. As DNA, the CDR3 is TGTGCCAGTAGTAAAAGGATTTATGGGACAGAGAGCTCCTACGAGCAGTACTTC.

Written as DNA, the CDR3 is TGTGCCAGCAGCCTTAATAGCGGGGGTCCCTCCAATGAGCAGTTCTTC. Protein: CASSLNSGGPSNEQFF. The chain combines TRBV7-9 with TRBJ2-1; TRBD2 matches 9 bases. The CDR3 has 16 residues. J lost 6 bases, V lost 5 bases, and 11 bases had no gene match. CDR1 SEHNR and CDR2 FQNEAQ come from the germline V gene (reference sequence).

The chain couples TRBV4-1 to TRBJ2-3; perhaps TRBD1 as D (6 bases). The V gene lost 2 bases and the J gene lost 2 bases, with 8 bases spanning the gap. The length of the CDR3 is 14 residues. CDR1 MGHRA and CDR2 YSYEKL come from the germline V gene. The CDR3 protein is CASSQRTVTDTQYF. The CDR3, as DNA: TGCGCCAGCAGCCAAAGGACAGTCACAGATACGCAGTATTTT.

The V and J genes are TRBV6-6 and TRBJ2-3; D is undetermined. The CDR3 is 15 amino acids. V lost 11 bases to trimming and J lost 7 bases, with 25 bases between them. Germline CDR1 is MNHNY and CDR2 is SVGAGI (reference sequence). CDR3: CAASRPGSFLNTQYF. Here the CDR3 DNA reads TGTGCCGCCAGCAGGCCCGGTTCTTTCTTGAATACGCAGTATTTT.

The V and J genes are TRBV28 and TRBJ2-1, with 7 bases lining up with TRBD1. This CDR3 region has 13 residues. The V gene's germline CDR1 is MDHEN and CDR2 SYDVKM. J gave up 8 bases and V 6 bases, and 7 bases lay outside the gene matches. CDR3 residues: CASRLTGSDEQFF. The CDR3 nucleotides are TGTGCCAGCAGACTGACAGGGTCCGATGAGCAGTTCTTC.

This chain's CDR3 is CASSYGGQYGYTF. CDR3 in DNA: TGTGCCAGCAGTTACGGGGGACAGTATGGCTACACCTTC. The chain joins TRBV6-5 to TRBJ1-2; 7 positions agree with TRBD1. The germline V gene encodes CDR1 MNHEY and CDR2 SVGAGI. Losses at the gene ends were 2 bases for V and 5 bases for J; bases not matched to a gene: 2. The CDR3 consists of 13 residues.

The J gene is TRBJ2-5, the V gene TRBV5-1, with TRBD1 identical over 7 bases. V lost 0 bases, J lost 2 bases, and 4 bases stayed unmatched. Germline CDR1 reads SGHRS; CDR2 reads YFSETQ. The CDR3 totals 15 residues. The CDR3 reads CASSLVAGGQETQYF. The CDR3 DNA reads TGCGCCAGCAGCTTGGTGGCAGGGGGACAAGAGACCCAGTACTTC.

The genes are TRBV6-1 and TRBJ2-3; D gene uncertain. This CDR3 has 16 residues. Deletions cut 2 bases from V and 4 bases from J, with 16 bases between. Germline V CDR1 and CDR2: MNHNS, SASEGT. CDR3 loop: CASSELARLGADTQYF. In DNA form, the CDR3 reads TGTGCCAGCAGTGAACTGGCTAGGTTAGGTGCAGATACGCAGTATTTT.

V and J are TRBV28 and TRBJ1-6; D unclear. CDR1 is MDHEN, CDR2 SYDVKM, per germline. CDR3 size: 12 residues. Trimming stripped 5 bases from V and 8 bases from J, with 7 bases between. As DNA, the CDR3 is TGTGCCAGCAGTCGGGTCCATTCACCCCTCCACTTT. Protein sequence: CASSRVHSPLHF.

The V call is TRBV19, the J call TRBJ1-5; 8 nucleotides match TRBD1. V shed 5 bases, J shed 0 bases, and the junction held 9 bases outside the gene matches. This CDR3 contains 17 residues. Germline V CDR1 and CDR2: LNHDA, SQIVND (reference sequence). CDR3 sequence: CASSVAGGEYSNQPQHF. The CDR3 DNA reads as TGTGCCAGTAGTGTCGCAGGGGGCGAATATAGCAATCAGCCCCAGCATTTT. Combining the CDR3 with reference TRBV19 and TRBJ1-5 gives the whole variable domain DGGITQSPKYLFRKEGQNVTLSCEQNLNHDAMYWYRQDPGQGLRLIYYSQIVNDFQKGDIAEGYSVSREKKESFPLTVTSAQKNPTAFYLCASSVAGGEYSNQPQHFGDGTRLSIL.

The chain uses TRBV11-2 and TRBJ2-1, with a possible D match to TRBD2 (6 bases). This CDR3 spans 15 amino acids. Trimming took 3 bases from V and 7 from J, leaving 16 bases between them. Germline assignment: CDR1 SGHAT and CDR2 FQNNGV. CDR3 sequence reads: CASSFSGTLLNEQFF. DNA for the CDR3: TGTGCCAGCAGCTTCTCAGGGACTTTACTGAATGAGCAGTTCTTC.

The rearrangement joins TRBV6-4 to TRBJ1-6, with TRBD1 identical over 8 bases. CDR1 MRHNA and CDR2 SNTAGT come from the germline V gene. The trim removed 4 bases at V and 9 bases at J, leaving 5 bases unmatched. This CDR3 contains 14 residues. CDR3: CASSATGDGSPLHF. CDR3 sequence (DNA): TGTGCCAGCAGTGCGACAGGGGACGGTTCACCCCTCCACTTT.

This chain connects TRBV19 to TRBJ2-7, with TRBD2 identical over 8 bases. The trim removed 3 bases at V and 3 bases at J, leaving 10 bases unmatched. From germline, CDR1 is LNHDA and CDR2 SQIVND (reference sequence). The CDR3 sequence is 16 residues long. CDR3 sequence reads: CASSIGGASGHYEQYF. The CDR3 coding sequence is TGTGCCAGTAGTATCGGGGGGGCTAGCGGACACTACGAGCAGTACTTC. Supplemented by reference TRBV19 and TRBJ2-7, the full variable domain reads DGGITQSPKYLFRKEGQNVTLSCEQNLNHDAMYWYRQDPGQGLRLIYYSQIVNDFQKGDIAEGYSVSREKKESFPLTVTSAQKNPTAFYLCASSIGGASGHYEQYFGPGTRLTVT.

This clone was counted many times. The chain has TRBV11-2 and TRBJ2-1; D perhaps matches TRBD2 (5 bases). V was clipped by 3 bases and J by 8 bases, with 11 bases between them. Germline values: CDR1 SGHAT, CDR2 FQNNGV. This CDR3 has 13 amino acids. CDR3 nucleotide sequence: TGTGCCAGCAGCTTTAGCGCACGGGATGAGCAGTTCTTC. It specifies CASSFSARDEQFF. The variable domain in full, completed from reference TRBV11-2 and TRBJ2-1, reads EAGVAQSPRYKIIEKRQSVAFWCNPISGHATLYWYQQILGQGPKLLIQFQNNGVVDDSQLPKDRFSAERLKGVDSTLKIQPAKLEDSAVYLCASSFSARDEQFFGPGTRLTVL.

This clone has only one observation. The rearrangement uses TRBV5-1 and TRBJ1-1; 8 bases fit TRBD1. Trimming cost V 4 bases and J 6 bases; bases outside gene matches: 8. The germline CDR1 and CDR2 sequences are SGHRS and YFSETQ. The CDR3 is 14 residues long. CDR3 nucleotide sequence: TGCGCCAGCAGCACGGCAGGGGGCTCCTCTGAAGCTTTCTTT. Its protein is CASSTAGGSSEAFF.

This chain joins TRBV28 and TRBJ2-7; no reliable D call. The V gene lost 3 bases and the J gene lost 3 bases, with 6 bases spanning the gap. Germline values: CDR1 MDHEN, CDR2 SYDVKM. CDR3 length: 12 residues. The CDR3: CASSLRVYEQYF. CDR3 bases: TGTGCCAGCAGTTTGCGTGTCTACGAGCAGTACTTC.

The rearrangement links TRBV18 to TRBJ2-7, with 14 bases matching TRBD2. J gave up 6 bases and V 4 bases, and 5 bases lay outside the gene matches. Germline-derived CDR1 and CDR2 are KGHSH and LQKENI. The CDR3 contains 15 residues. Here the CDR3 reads CASSLGLAGVGEQYF. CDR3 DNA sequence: TGTGCCAGCTCACTGGGACTAGCGGGAGTCGGCGAGCAGTACTTC.

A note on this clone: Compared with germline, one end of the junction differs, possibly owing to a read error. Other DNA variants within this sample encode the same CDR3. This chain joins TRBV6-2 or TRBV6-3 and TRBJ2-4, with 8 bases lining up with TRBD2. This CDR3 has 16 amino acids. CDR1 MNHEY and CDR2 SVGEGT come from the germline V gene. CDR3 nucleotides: TGTGCCAGCAGCTACTCGACGGGAGGGGTTGAAAACATTCAGTACTTC. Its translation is CASSYSTGGVENIQYF.